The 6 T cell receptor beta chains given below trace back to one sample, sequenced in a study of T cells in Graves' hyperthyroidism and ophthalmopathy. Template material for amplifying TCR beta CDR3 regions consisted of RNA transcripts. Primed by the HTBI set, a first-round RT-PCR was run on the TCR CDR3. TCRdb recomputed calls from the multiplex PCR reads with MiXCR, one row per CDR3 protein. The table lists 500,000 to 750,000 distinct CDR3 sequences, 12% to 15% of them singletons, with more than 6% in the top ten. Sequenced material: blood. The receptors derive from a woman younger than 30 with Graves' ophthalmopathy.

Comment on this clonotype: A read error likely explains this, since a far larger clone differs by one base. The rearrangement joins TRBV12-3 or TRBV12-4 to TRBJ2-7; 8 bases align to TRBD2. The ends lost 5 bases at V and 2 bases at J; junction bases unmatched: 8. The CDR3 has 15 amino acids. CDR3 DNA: TGTGCCAGCAGTCCACGGACTAGCAGAGCCTACGAGCAGTACTTC. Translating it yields CASSPRTSRAYEQYF.

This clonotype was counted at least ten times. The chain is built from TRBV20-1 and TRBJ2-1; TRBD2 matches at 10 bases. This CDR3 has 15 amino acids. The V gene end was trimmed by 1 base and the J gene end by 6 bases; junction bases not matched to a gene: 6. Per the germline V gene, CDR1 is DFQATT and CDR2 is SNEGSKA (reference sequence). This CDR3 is CSARVSGRALNEQFF. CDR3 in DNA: TGCAGTGCTAGAGTAAGCGGGAGGGCCCTCAATGAGCAGTTCTTC.

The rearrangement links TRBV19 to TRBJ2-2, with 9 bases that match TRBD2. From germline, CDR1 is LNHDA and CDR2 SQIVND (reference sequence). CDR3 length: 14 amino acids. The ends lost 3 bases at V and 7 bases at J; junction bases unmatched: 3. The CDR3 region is CASSMREGFGELFF. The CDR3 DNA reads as TGTGCCAGTAGTATGCGGGAGGGTTTCGGGGAGCTGTTTTTT.

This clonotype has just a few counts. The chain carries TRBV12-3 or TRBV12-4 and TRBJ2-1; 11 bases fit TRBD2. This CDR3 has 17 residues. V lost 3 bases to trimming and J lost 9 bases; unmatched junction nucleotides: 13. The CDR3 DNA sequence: TGTGCCAGCAGTTTTAGCGGGAGGGTAGGCGATCAGAGTGAGCAGTTCTTC. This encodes CASSFSGRVGDQSEQFF.

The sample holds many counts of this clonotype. CDR3 nucleotides: TGTGCCTGGAGTCCGGACCTAGACTATGGCTACACCTTC. It translates to CAWSPDLDYGYTF. The rearrangement uses TRBV30 and TRBJ1-2; no clear D gene. CDR1 is GTSNPN, CDR2 SVGIG, per germline (reference sequence). Between the trimmed V and J ends, which lost 2 bases and 3 bases, there was a span of 10 bases. The CDR3 sequence is 13 residues long.

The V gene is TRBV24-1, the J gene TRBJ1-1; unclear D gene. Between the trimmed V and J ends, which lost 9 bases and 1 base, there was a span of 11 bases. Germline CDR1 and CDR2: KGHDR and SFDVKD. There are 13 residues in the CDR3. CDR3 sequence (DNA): TGTGCCACCCAGTGGAGGGAGAACACTGAAGCTTTCTTT. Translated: CATQWRENTEAFF.